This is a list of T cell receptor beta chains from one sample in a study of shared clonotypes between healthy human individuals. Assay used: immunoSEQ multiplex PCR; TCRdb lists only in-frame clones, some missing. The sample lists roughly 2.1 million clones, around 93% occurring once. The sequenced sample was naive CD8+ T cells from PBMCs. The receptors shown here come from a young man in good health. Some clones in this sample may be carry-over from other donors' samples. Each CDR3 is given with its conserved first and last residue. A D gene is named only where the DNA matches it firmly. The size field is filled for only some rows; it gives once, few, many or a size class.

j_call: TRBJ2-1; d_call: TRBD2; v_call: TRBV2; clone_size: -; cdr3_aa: CASLIGRARDNEQFF; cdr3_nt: TGTGCCAGCCTGATCGGGAGGGCCAGGGACAATGAGCAGTTCTTC
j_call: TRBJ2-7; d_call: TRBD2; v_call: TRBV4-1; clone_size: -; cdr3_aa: CASSQDAPSGRAGRHEQYF; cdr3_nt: TGCGCCAGCAGCCAAGACGCCCCTAGCGGGAGGGCCGGTCGTCACGAGCAGTACTTC
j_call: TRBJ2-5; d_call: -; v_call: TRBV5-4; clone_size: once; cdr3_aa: CASSLPPQETQYF; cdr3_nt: TGTGCCAGCAGCTTGCCCCCACAAGAGACCCAGTACTTC
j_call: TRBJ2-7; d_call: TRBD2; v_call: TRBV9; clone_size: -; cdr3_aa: CASSVGGGRNYEQYF; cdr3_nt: TGTGCCAGCAGCGTAGGCGGCGGGAGGAACTACGAGCAGTACTTC
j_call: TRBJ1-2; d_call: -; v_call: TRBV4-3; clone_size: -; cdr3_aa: CASSPLLGGGYTF; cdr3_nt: TGCGCCAGCAGCCCTCTTTTGGGGGGTGGCTACACCTTC
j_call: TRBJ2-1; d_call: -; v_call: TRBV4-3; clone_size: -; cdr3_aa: CASSPRDLYNEQFF; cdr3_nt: TGCGCCAGCAGCCCACGGGACCTTTACAATGAGCAGTTCTTC
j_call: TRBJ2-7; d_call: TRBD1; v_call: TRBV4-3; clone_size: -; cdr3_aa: CASSQTGTAYEQYF; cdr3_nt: TGCGCCAGCAGCCAAACCGGGACAGCCTACGAGCAGTACTTC
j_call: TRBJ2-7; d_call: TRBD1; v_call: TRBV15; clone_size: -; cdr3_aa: CATSIPGQVVDEQYF; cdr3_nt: TGTGCCACCAGCATACCGGGACAGGTTGTCGACGAGCAGTACTTC
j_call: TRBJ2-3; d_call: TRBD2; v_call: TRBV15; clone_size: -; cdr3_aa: CATSRDRAGRDTDTQYF; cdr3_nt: TGTGCCACCAGCAGAGATCGGGCAGGGAGGGACACAGATACGCAGTATTTT
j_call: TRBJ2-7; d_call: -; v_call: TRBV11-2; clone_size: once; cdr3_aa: CASTWYRLEQYF; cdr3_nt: TGTGCCAGCACCTGGTACAGACTCGAGCAGTACTTC
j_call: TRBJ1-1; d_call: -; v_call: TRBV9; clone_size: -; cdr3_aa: CASSVPRSGPVTEAFF; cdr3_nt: TGTGCCAGCAGCGTCCCTCGCAGCGGGCCGGTTACTGAAGCTTTCTTT
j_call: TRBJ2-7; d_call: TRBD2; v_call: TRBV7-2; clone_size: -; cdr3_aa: CASSLLAGGLYEQYF; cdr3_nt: TGTGCCAGCAGCTTACTAGCGGGAGGACTATACGAGCAGTACTTC
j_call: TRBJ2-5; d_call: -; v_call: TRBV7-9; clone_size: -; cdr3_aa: CASSPGGRETQYF; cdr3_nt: TGTGCCAGCAGCCCCGGAGGGCGGGAGACCCAGTACTTC
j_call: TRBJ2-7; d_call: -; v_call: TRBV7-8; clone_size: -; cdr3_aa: CASSLNHSPYEQYF; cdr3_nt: TGTGCCAGCAGCTTAAACCACAGTCCCTACGAGCAGTACTTC
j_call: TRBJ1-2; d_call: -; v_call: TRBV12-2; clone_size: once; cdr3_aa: CASRRNTGGGEENYGYTF; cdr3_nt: TGTGCAAGTCGCCGAAACACGGGCGGGGGCGAAGAGAACTATGGCTACACCTTC
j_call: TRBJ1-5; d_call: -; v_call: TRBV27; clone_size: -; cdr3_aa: CASSLGSQFGRNQPQHF; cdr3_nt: TGTGCCAGCAGTTTAGGGAGCCAGTTTGGTCGGAATCAGCCCCAGCATTTT
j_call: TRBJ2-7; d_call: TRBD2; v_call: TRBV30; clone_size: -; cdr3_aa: CAWSPGLAFSYEQYF; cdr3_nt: TGTGCCTGGTCCCCGGGACTAGCGTTCTCCTACGAGCAGTACTTC
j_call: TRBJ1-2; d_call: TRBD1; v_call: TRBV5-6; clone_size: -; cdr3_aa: CASSLGGQGHGYTF; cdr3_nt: TGTGCCAGCAGCTTGGGCGGACAGGGTCATGGCTACACCTTC
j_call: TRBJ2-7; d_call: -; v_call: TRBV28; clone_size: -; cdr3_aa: CASSLWGGRYEQYF; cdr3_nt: TGTGCCAGCAGTTTATGGGGGGGACGGTACGAGCAGTACTTC
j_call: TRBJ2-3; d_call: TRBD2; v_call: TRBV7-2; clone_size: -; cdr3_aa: CASRATSDGTDTQYF; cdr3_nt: TGTGCCAGCAGGGCTACTAGCGACGGCACAGATACGCAGTATTTT
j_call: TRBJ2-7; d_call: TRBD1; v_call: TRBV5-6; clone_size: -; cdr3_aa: CASSYGQGFYEQYF; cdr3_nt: TGTGCCAGCAGCTACGGACAGGGGTTTTACGAGCAGTACTTC
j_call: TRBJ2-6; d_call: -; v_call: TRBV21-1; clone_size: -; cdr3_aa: CASSKEMGRASGANVLTF; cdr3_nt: TGTGCCAGCAGCAAAGAAATGGGGAGAGCCTCTGGGGCCAACGTCCTGACTTTC
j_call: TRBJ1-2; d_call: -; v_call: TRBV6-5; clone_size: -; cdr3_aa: CASSYRVSLDGYTF; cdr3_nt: TGTGCCAGCAGTTATAGGGTCAGTCTAGACGGCTACACCTTC
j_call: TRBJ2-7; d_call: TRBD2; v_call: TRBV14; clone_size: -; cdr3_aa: CASSQDRGLAGNYEQYF; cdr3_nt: TGTGCCAGCAGCCAAGATCGGGGACTAGCGGGAAACTACGAGCAGTACTTC
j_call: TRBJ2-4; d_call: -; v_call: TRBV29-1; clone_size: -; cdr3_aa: CSVEDPVDLAKNIQYF; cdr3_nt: TGCAGCGTTGAAGATCCGGTTGATCTAGCCAAAAACATTCAGTACTTC
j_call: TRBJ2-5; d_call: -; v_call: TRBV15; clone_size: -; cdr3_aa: CATSTRHLNQETQYF; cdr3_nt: TGTGCCACCAGCACACGGCACTTAAACCAAGAGACCCAGTACTTC
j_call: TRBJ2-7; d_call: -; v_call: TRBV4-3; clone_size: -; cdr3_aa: CASSQEVDRRYEQYF; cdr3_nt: TGCGCCAGCAGCCAAGAAGTAGACAGACGCTACGAGCAGTACTTC
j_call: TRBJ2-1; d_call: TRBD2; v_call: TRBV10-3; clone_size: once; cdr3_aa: CAISDRLAGLNEQFF; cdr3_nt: TGTGCCATCAGTGACAGACTAGCGGGACTCAATGAGCAGTTCTTC
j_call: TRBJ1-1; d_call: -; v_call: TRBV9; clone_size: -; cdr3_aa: CASSEPPWQGMNTEAFF; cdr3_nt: TGTGCCAGCAGCGAGCCCCCCTGGCAGGGGATGAACACTGAAGCTTTCTTT
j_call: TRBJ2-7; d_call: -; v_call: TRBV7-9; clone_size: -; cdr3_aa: CASSLVADSYEQYF; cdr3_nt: TGTGCCAGCAGCTTAGTAGCGGACTCCTACGAGCAGTACTTC
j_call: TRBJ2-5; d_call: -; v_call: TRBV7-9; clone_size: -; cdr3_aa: CASSPFEGGETQYF; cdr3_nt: TGTGCCAGCAGCCCATTTGAGGGAGGAGAGACCCAGTACTTC
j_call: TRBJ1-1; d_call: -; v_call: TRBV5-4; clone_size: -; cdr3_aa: CASSLMGGVTEAFF; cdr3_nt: TGTGCCAGCAGCTTGATGGGGGGCGTCACTGAAGCTTTCTTT
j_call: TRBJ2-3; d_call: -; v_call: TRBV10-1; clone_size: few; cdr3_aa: CATGTPGGDTQYF; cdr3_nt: TGCGCCACAGGGACGCCCGGCGGGGATACGCAGTATTTT
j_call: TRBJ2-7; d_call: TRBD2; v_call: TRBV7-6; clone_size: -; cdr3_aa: CASSLAGAGVGYEQYF; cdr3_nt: TGTGCCAGCAGCTTAGCGGGCGCGGGAGTTGGCTACGAGCAGTACTTC
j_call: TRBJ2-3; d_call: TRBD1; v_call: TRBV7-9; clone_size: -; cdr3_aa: CASSLGDRGIPDTQYF; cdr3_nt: TGTGCCAGCAGCTTGGGTGACAGGGGGATCCCAGATACGCAGTATTTT
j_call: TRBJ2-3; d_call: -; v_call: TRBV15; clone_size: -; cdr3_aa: CATSTEGDTQYF; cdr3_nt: TGTGCCACCAGCACCGAGGGGGATACGCAGTATTTT
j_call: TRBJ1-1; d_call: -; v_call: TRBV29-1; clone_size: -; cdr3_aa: CSVTGTQVVDTEAFF; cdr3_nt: TGCAGCGTTACGGGGACGCAGGTTGTAGACACTGAAGCTTTCTTT
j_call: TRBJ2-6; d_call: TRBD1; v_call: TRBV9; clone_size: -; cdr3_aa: CASSVKVTGDRGRSGLGANVLTF; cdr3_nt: TGTGCCAGCAGCGTAAAGGTTACAGGGGACAGGGGGCGTTCGGGTCTTGGGGCCAACGTCCTGACTTTC
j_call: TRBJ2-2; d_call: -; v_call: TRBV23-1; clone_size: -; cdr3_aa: CASSQFDGRNTGELFF; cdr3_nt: TGCGCCAGCAGTCAATTCGATGGCAGAAACACCGGGGAGCTGTTTTTT
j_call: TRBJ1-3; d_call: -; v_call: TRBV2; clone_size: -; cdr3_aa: CASSGSARGTYGNTIYF; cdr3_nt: TGTGCCAGCAGTGGTAGTGCCCGGGGCACTTATGGAAACACCATATATTTT
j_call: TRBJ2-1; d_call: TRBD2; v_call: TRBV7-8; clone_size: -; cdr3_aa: CASSPISGRSDNEQFF; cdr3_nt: TGTGCCAGCAGCCCGATCAGCGGGAGAAGCGACAATGAGCAGTTCTTC
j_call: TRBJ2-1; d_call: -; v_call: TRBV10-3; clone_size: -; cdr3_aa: CAISEMGLEGFSNEQFF; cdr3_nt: TGTGCCATCAGTGAGATGGGACTCGAGGGCTTTTCTAATGAGCAGTTCTTC
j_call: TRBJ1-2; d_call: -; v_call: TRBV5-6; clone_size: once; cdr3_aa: CASSPPDSPYGYTF; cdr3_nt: TGTGCCAGCAGCCCACCAGACAGCCCCTATGGCTACACCTTC
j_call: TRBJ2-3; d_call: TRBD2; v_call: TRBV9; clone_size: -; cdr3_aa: CASSATEREDFLSTDTQYF; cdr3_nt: TGTGCCAGCAGCGCCACGGAGCGGGAGGACTTCTTGAGCACAGATACGCAGTATTTT
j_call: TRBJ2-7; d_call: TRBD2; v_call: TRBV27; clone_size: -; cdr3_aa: CASSLVGGPNEQYF; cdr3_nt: TGTGCCAGCAGCTTAGTGGGAGGGCCAAACGAGCAGTACTTC
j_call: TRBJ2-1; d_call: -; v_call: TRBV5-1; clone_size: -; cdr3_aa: CASSEGTGVIEQFF; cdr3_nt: TGCGCCAGCAGTGAGGGGACGGGGGTTATAGAGCAGTTCTTC
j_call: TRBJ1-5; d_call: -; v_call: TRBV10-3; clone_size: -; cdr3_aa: CAISDSNQPQHF; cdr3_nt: TGTGCCATCAGTGACAGTAATCAGCCCCAGCATTTT
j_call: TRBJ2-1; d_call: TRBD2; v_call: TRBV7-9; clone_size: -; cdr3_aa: CASSLTRGRGDEQFF; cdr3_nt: TGTGCCAGCAGCCTAACTCGCGGGAGGGGGGATGAGCAGTTCTTC
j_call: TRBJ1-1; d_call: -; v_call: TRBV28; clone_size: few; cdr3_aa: CASSLYFEAFF; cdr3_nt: TGTGCCAGCAGTTTATATTTTGAAGCTTTCTTT
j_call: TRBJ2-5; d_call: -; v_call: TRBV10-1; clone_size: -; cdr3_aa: CASSESSWEEILGARETQYF; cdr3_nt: TGCGCCAGCAGTGAGTCGAGTTGGGAAGAGATCTTGGGGGCGCGGGAGACCCAGTACTTC
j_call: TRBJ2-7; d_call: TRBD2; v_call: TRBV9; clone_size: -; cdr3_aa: CASSVERAGSHEQYF; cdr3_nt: TGTGCCAGCAGCGTAGAACGAGCGGGATCCCACGAGCAGTACTTC
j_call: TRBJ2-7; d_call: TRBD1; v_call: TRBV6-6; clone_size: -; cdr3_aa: CASSYSDRGANEQYF; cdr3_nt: TGTGCCAGCAGTTACTCCGACAGGGGGGCGAACGAGCAGTACTTC
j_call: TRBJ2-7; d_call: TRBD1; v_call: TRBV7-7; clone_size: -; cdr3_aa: CASSEGTGSYEQYF; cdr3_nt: TGTGCCAGCAGCGAAGGGACAGGGTCCTACGAGCAGTACTTC
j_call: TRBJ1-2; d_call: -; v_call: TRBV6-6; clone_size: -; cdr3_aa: CASSYLGHPTDYGYTF; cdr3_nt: TGTGCCAGCAGTTACTTGGGACACCCCACGGACTATGGCTACACCTTC
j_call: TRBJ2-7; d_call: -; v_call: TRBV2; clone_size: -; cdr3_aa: CASSAPGYSYEQYF; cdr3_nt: TGTGCCAGCAGCGCCCCAGGCTACTCCTACGAGCAGTACTTC
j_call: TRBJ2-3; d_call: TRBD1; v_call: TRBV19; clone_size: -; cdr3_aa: CASQNPGQDTDTQYF; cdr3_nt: TGTGCCAGTCAAAACCCGGGACAGGACACAGATACGCAGTATTTT
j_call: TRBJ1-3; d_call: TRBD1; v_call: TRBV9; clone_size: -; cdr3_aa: CASSEGQGNTIYF; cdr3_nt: TGTGCCAGCAGCGAGGGACAGGGAAACACCATATATTTT
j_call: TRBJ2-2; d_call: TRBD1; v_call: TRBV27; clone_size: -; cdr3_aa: CASSRTGGNTGELFF; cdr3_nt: TGTGCCAGCAGTCGGACAGGGGGGAACACCGGGGAGCTGTTTTTT
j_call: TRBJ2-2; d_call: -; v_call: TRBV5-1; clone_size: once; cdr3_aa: CASSVSGELFF; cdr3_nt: TGCGCCAGCAGCGTTTCCGGGGAGCTGTTTTTT
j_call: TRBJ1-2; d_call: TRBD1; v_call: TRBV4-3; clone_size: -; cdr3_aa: CASSQEGTGSYGYTF; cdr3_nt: TGCGCCAGCAGCCAAGAAGGGACAGGATCCTATGGCTACACCTTC